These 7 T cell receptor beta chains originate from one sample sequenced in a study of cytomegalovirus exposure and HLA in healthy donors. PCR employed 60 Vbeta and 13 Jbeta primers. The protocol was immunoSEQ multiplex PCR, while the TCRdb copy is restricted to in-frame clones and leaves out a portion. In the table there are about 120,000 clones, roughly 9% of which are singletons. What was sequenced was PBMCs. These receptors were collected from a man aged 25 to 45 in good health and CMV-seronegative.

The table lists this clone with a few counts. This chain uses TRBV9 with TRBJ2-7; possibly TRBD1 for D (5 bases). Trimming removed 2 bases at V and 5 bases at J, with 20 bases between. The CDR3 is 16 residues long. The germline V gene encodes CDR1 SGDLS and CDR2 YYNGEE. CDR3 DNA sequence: TGTGCCAGCAGCGTCGAGTCAGGGTTGGGTAGCAACGAGCAGTACTTC. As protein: CASSVESGLGSNEQYF. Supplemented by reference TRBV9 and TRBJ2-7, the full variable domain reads DSGVTQTPKHLITATGQRVTLRCSPRSGDLSVYWYQQSLDQGLQFLIQYYNGEERAKGNILERFSAQQFPDLHSELNLSSLELGDSALYFCASSVESGLGSNEQYFGPGTRLTVT.

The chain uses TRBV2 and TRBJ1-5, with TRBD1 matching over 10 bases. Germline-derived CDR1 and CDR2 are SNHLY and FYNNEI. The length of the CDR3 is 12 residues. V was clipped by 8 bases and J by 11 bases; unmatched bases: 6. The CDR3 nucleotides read TGTGCCAGCCGGACCGGGACAGGGGCCCAGCATTTT. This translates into CASRTGTGAQHF.

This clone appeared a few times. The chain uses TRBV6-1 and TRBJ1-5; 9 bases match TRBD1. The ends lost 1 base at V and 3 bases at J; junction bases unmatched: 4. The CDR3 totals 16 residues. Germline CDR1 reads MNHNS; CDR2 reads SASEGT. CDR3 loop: CASSEVDRGTNQPQHF. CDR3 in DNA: TGTGCCAGCAGTGAAGTTGACAGGGGGACCAATCAGCCCCAGCATTTT.

CDR3 nucleotide sequence: TGTGCCAGAGGACAGGGGGCTTTCTCTGGAAACACCATATATTTT. It specifies CARGQGAFSGNTIYF. The V and J genes are TRBV2 and TRBJ1-3, with 11 bases that match TRBD1. Germline loops: CDR1 SNHLY, CDR2 FYNNEI. The CDR3 is 15 residues long. The V gene end was trimmed by 9 bases and the J gene end by 0 bases; junction bases not matched to a gene: 4.

CDR3 sequence: CGPGAGVIYNEQFF. CDR3 nucleotide sequence: TGTGGGCCTGGGGCGGGAGTTATATACAATGAGCAGTTCTTC. V gene TRBV7-4 combines with J gene TRBJ2-1; 7 bases agree with TRBD2. This CDR3 is built from 14 residues. Germline V gene sequence: CDR1 SGHVT, CDR2 SQSDAQ.

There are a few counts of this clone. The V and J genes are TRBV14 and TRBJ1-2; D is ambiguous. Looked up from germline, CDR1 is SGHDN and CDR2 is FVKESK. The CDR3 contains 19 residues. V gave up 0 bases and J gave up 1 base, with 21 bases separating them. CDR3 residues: CASSQEAETYYSYNYGYTF. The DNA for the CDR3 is TGTGCCAGCAGCCAAGAGGCAGAGACCTACTATTCATATAACTATGGCTACACCTTC.

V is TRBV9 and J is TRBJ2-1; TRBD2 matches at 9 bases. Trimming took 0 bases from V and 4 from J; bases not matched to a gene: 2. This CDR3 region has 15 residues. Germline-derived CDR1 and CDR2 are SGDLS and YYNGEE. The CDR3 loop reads CASSVGSGGYNEQFF. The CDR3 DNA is TGTGCCAGCAGCGTAGGTAGCGGGGGTTACAATGAGCAGTTCTTC.